Sequencing of this T cell receptor beta chain was carried out in a study of T cell responses to AZD1222 COVID-19 vaccine. Study-level findings and limits: Increases in Spike-specific TCR breadth and depth were seen after two AZD1222 doses. Sampled repertoires all dated from after the peak T cell response.

The germline CDR1 and CDR2 sequences are SGHRS and YFSETQ. Unmatched junction bases numbered 8, after V lost 0 bases and J lost 7 bases. The CDR3 spans 16 residues. For this clone: The antigen is unknown.

The method was immunoSEQ multiplex PCR; TCRdb's version includes in-frame clones alone and lacks a portion of them. The profile covers 150,000 to 200,000 clones, with approximately 92% appearing a single time and about 1.2% taken by the ten largest. The TCR originated in an adult in good health. The genes are TRBV5-1 and TRBJ2-2; 8 bases are a match to TRBD1. The specimen comprised peripheral blood, sampled on day 0 of AZD1222 vaccination. The CDR3 sequence is CASSLAAGQGGGELFF. CDR3 nucleotides: TGCGCCAGCAGCTTGGCTGCCGGACAGGGTGGCGGGGAGCTGTTTTTT.